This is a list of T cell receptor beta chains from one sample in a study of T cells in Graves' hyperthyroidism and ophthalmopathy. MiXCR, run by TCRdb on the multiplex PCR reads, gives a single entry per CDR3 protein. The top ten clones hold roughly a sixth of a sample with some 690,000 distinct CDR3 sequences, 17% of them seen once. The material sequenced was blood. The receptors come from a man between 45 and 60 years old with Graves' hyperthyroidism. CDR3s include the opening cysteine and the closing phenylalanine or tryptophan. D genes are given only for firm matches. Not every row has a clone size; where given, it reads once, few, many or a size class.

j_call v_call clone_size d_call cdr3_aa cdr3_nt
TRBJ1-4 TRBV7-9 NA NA CASSLAGGGGGDEKLFF TGTGCCAGCAGCTTAGCGGGCGGAGGAGGAGGTGATGAAAAACTGTTTTTT
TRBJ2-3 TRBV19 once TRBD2 CASSLRLAGGSSTDTQYF TGTGCCAGTAGTCTCCGACTAGCGGGAGGCTCTAGCACAGATACGCAGTATTTT
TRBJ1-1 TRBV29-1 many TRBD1 CSVEDRDRGIEAFF TGCAGCGTTGAAGATAGGGACAGGGGAATTGAAGCTTTCTTT
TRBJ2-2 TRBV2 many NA CASSPEQGYAGELFF TGTGCCAGCAGCCCCGAGCAGGGGTATGCCGGGGAGCTGTTTTTT
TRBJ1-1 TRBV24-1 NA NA CATSRGAEAFF TGTGCCACCAGTAGGGGCGCGGAAGCTTTCTTT
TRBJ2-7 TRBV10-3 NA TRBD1 CAISTGGPYEQYF TGTGCCATCAGTACAGGGGGACCCTACGAGCAGTACTTC
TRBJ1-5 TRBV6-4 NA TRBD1 CARVSAEGQRDKNSPQHF TGTGCCAGAGTATCAGCCGAGGGACAGCGAGATAAAAATTCGCCCCAGCATTTT
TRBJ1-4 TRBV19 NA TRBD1 CASTETGTGGELFF TGTGCCAGTACCGAAACCGGGACAGGGGGCGAACTGTTTTTT
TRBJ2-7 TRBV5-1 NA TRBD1 CASSRFGPGQAPYEQYF TGCGCCAGCAGCCGTTTTGGACCGGGACAGGCGCCTTACGAGCAGTACTTC
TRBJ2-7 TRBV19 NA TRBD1 CASSIGGQGIYEQYF TGTGCCAGTAGTATAGGGGGACAGGGGATCTACGAGCAGTACTTC
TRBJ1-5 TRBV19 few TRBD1 CALSWTGFSQPQHF TGTGCATTGTCATGGACAGGTTTTAGTCAGCCCCAGCATTTT
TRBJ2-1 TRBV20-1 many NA CSLGGRSYNEQFF TGCAGCTTGGGGGGCCGCTCCTACAATGAGCAGTTCTTC
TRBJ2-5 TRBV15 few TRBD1 CATSRGQGQETQYF TGTGCCACCAGCAGGGGACAGGGACAAGAGACCCAGTACTTC
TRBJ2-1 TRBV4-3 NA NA CASSQEGQGTYNEQFF TGCGCCAGCAGCCAAGAAGGGCAGGGAACCTACAATGAGCAGTTCTTC
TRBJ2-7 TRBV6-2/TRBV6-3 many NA CASRTAYYEQYF TGTGCCAGTAGGACAGCTTACTACGAGCAGTACTTC
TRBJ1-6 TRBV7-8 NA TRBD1 CASSFGTGGPYNSPLHF TGTGCCAGCAGCTTCGGGACAGGGGGACCCTATAATTCACCCCTCCACTTT
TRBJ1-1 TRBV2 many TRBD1 CASSRQGGSTEAFF TGTGCCAGCAGCCGACAGGGAGGTTCCACTGAAGCTTTCTTT
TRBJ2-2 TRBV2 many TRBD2 CAKLAGATGELFF TGTGCCAAACTAGCGGGAGCCACCGGGGAGCTGTTTTTT
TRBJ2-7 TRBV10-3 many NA CAIKDSPTVGYEQYF TGTGCCATCAAGGACAGCCCTACCGTGGGGTACGAGCAGTACTTC
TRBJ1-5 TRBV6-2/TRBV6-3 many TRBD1 CASSYPGQDYQPQHF TGTGCCAGCAGTTACCCGGGACAGGACTATCAGCCCCAGCATTTT
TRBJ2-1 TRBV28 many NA CASSLFSYNEQFF TGTGCCAGCAGTTTATTTTCTTACAATGAGCAGTTCTTC
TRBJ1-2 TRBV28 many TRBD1 CASSQRTGVNYGYTF TGTGCCAGCAGTCAGAGGACAGGCGTAAACTATGGCTACACCTTC
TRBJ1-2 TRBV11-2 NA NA CASSLSLSSSWSYGYTF TGTGCCAGCAGCTTATCTCTCAGCTCCTCTTGGAGCTATGGCTACACCTTC
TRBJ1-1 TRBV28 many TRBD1 CASSLGTAGTEAFF TGTGCCAGCAGTTTGGGGACAGCCGGGACTGAAGCTTTCTTT
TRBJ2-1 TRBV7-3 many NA CASSPQSGAGNEQFF TGTGCCAGCAGTCCCCAAAGCGGAGCCGGAAATGAGCAGTTCTTC
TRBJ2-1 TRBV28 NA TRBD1 CASSLVTGGDNEQFF TGTGCCAGCAGTTTGGTGACAGGGGGGGACAATGAGCAGTTCTTC
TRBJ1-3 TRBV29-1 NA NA CSVTDSLITTGNTIYF TGCAGCGTGACGGACAGCCTTATTACTACTGGAAACACCATATATTTT
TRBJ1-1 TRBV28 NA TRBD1 CASSFRDQGVAFF TGTGCCAGCAGTTTTCGAGACCAGGGGGTAGCTTTCTTT
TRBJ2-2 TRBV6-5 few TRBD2 CASSYSGAGDTGELFF TGTGCCAGCAGTTACTCTGGAGCGGGAGACACCGGGGAGCTGTTTTTT
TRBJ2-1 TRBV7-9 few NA CASSLSIARVAAYNEQFF TGTGCCAGCAGCTTATCCATTGCGAGGGTAGCGGCCTACAATGAGCAGTTCTTC
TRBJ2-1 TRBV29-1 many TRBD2 CSVELAGRGSEQFF TGCAGCGTTGAACTAGCGGGAAGAGGGAGTGAGCAGTTCTTC
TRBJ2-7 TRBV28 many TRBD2 CASSPLPSGLAGYEQYF TGTGCCAGCAGTCCTCTCCCCTCAGGACTAGCGGGGTACGAGCAGTACTTC
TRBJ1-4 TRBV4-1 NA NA CASNWVGSEKLFF TGCGCCAGCAACTGGGTAGGGTCTGAAAAACTGTTTTTT
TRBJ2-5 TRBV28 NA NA CASIPSRGETEYF TGTGCCAGCATCCCATCGAGGGGCGAGACCGAGTACTTC
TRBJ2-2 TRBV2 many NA CASSGELAEGEGELFF TGTGCCAGCAGCGGCGAGCTAGCGGAGGGGGAAGGGGAGCTGTTTTTT
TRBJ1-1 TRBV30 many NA CAWRKTRLGTEAFF TGTGCCTGGAGAAAAACGAGGCTCGGCACTGAAGCTTTCTTT
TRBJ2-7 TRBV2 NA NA CASSEAFLGGEQYF TGTGCCAGCAGTGAGGCCTTCCTCGGGGGCGAGCAGTACTTC
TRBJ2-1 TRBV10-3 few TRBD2 CAIRDRGSQDEQFF TGTGCCATCCGAGACCGCGGGAGTCAGGATGAGCAGTTCTTC
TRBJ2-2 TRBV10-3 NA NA CATGVPGPGELFF TGTGCCACGGGCGTCCCAGGGCCCGGGGAGCTGTTTTTT